Here is one TCR beta chain with its context. Germline CDR1 and CDR2: ENHRY and SYGVKD. The CDR3 length is 14 residues. Trimming left V 0 bases short and J 0 bases short, with 6 bases between. The data belong to a study of shared clonotypes between healthy human individuals. Study-level background: Ranging from 18 to 49 in age, donors were two women and a few men.

Deep-level assay runs were performed. How the authors handled the data: Without quality scores, immunoSEQ junctional reads could not be filtered like full-length reads. Libraries were prepared by immunoSEQ multiplex PCR; TCRdb keeps only in-frame clonotypes and omits some of them. V and J calls and clone size are as listed in that table; D and trimming were resolved from the DNA. The data contain roughly 490,000 clones, about 80% of them seen just once; the ten biggest clones take up about an eighth. The chain has TRBV10-3 and TRBJ2-7; perhaps TRBD1 as D (6 bases). This receptor was taken from a woman in her thirties or forties in good health. Some clones in this sample may be carry-over from other donors' samples. The specimen was PBMCs. CDR3 in amino acids: CAISESTGSYEQYF. The CDR3 DNA reads TGTGCCATCAGTGAGTCGACAGGCTCCTACGAGCAGTACTTC.